Listed below are T cell receptor beta chains from one sample, sequenced in a study of blood T cell repertoires in COVID-19. The method was immunoSEQ multiplex PCR; TCRdb's version includes in-frame clones alone and lacks a portion of them. The repertoire has a few hundred thousand clones, 85% of them found once; the top ten carry approximately 3.7%. Source material: peripheral blood. These receptors were obtained from a woman aged 18-30 years with acute or convalescent COVID-19. CDR3s include the opening cysteine and the closing phenylalanine or tryptophan. D genes are given only for firm matches. For some rows the clone size is stated as once, few or many, or as a class when expanded; others skip it.

V gene: TRBV5-4
D gene: .
J gene: TRBJ2-7
clone size: .
CDR3 protein: CASSPPSDSPPYEQYF
CDR3 DNA: TGTGCCAGCAGCCCCCCTTCGGACAGCCCCCCCTACGAGCAGTACTTC

V gene: TRBV4-1
D gene: TRBD1
J gene: TRBJ1-3
clone size: .
CDR3 protein: CASSQPTTGDGNTIYF
CDR3 DNA: TGCGCCAGCAGCCAGCCCACCACAGGGGATGGAAACACCATATATTTT

V gene: TRBV27
D gene: .
J gene: TRBJ2-7
clone size: .
CDR3 protein: CASSRGAGYEQYF
CDR3 DNA: TGTGCCAGCAGTCGGGGGGCGGGCTACGAGCAGTACTTC

V gene: TRBV28
D gene: TRBD1
J gene: TRBJ2-1
clone size: .
CDR3 protein: CACRDSYNEQFF
CDR3 DNA: TGTGCCTGCCGGGACAGCTACAATGAGCAGTTCTTC

V gene: TRBV3-1/TRBV3-2
D gene: .
J gene: TRBJ1-6
clone size: .
CDR3 protein: CASSQVERGSPLHF
CDR3 DNA: TGTGCCAGCAGCCAAGTAGAGCGAGGGTCACCCCTCCACTTT

V gene: TRBV7-9
D gene: .
J gene: TRBJ2-7
clone size: .
CDR3 protein: CASSVTGVDYEQYF
CDR3 DNA: TGTGCCAGCAGCGTAACAGGAGTGGACTACGAGCAGTACTTC

V gene: TRBV6-5
D gene: TRBD1
J gene: TRBJ1-2
clone size: once
CDR3 protein: CASSRTGGTSPGYTF
CDR3 DNA: TGTGCCAGCAGTAGGACAGGGGGGACTTCTCCTGGCTACACCTTC

V gene: TRBV12-5
D gene: .
J gene: TRBJ1-2
clone size: .
CDR3 protein: CASGLVPKAGRGSTQANYGYTF
CDR3 DNA: TGTGCTAGTGGTTTGGTACCAAAGGCAGGTCGGGGTTCAACTCAAGCTAACTATGGCTACACCTTC

V gene: TRBV10-2
D gene: TRBD1
J gene: TRBJ1-2
clone size: .
CDR3 protein: CASSESKRTGPYTF
CDR3 DNA: TGCGCCAGCAGTGAGTCGAAAAGGACAGGGCCCTACACCTTC

V gene: TRBV6-5
D gene: .
J gene: TRBJ2-1
clone size: once
CDR3 protein: CASSLILGEDNEQFF
CDR3 DNA: TGTGCCAGCAGTTTGATCCTAGGGGAAGACAATGAGCAGTTCTTC

V gene: TRBV27
D gene: .
J gene: TRBJ1-2
clone size: .
CDR3 protein: CASSLHQSWDTYTF
CDR3 DNA: TGTGCCAGCAGTTTACACCAATCCTGGGACACATACACCTTC

V gene: TRBV11-1
D gene: .
J gene: TRBJ1-1
clone size: few
CDR3 protein: CASSPRGGLGTEAFF
CDR3 DNA: TGTGCCAGCAGCCCCCGGGGAGGGTTAGGCACTGAAGCTTTCTTT

V gene: TRBV2
D gene: TRBD1
J gene: TRBJ1-5
clone size: .
CDR3 protein: CASRLGGQTQPQHF
CDR3 DNA: TGTGCCAGCAGACTAGGGGGCCAGACCCAGCCCCAGCATTTT

V gene: TRBV25-1
D gene: TRBD1
J gene: TRBJ1-5
clone size: few
CDR3 protein: CASPTIWTGANQPQHF
CDR3 DNA: TGTGCCAGCCCTACTATTTGGACAGGGGCAAATCAGCCCCAGCATTTT

V gene: TRBV24-1
D gene: .
J gene: TRBJ1-2
clone size: few
CDR3 protein: CATSDGGSLGYTF
CDR3 DNA: TGTGCCACCAGTGATGGGGGCAGTTTGGGCTACACCTTC

V gene: TRBV2
D gene: .
J gene: TRBJ1-4
clone size: once
CDR3 protein: CASSDDNVAPTNEKLFF
CDR3 DNA: TGTGCCAGCAGTGATGATAATGTGGCTCCAACTAATGAAAAACTGTTTTTT

V gene: TRBV19
D gene: .
J gene: TRBJ1-5
clone size: .
CDR3 protein: CASRGPHSNQPQHF
CDR3 DNA: TGTGCCAGTAGGGGCCCACATAGCAATCAGCCCCAGCATTTT

V gene: TRBV19
D gene: .
J gene: TRBJ1-6
clone size: .
CDR3 protein: CASSMVEGSPLHF
CDR3 DNA: TGTGCCAGTAGTATGGTAGAGGGCTCACCCCTCCACTTT

V gene: TRBV30
D gene: TRBD1
J gene: TRBJ1-3
clone size: .
CDR3 protein: CAWSVVRTGIYGNTIYF
CDR3 DNA: TGTGCCTGGAGTGTTGTTAGGACAGGGATTTATGGAAACACCATATATTTT

V gene: TRBV5-1
D gene: .
J gene: TRBJ1-1
clone size: .
CDR3 protein: CASSLAPAGVFSEAFF
CDR3 DNA: TGCGCCAGCAGCTTGGCCCCGGCAGGGGTCTTTTCTGAAGCTTTCTTT

V gene: TRBV28
D gene: TRBD1
J gene: TRBJ1-5
clone size: .
CDR3 protein: CASATGSQPQHF
CDR3 DNA: TGTGCCAGCGCGACAGGGAGTCAGCCCCAGCATTTT

V gene: TRBV7-2
D gene: TRBD2
J gene: TRBJ2-3
clone size: once
CDR3 protein: CASSSLGLAGDPDTQYF
CDR3 DNA: TGTGCCAGCAGCTCCCTGGGACTAGCGGGAGACCCAGATACGCAGTATTTT

V gene: TRBV6-5
D gene: .
J gene: TRBJ1-2
clone size: .
CDR3 protein: CASSYSELHGYTF
CDR3 DNA: TGTGCCAGCAGTTACTCGGAGTTACATGGCTACACCTTC

V gene: TRBV18
D gene: .
J gene: TRBJ2-2
clone size: .
CDR3 protein: CASSLGGLTSTGELFF
CDR3 DNA: TGTGCCAGCTCACTAGGAGGCCTGACGAGTACCGGGGAGCTGTTTTTT

V gene: TRBV7-9
D gene: .
J gene: TRBJ1-2
clone size: once
CDR3 protein: CASSPSGTQNYGYTF
CDR3 DNA: TGTGCCAGCAGCCCTAGTGGGACACAGAACTATGGCTACACCTTC

V gene: TRBV5-1
D gene: TRBD1
J gene: TRBJ2-4
clone size: .
CDR3 protein: CASSGGTGVRYIQYF
CDR3 DNA: TGCGCCAGCAGCGGGGGGACAGGAGTTAGATACATTCAGTACTTC

V gene: TRBV7-3
D gene: TRBD2
J gene: TRBJ2-2
clone size: .
CDR3 protein: CASSSLAGAGELFF
CDR3 DNA: TGTGCCAGCAGCTCTCTAGCGGGAGCCGGGGAGCTGTTTTTT

V gene: TRBV6-5
D gene: .
J gene: TRBJ1-1
clone size: .
CDR3 protein: CASTKTGNTEAFF
CDR3 DNA: TGTGCCAGCACCAAGACAGGTAACACTGAAGCTTTCTTT

V gene: TRBV19
D gene: .
J gene: TRBJ2-7
clone size: .
CDR3 protein: CASSIGRGSEQYF
CDR3 DNA: TGTGCCAGTAGTATCGGCAGGGGTTCCGAGCAGTACTTC

V gene: TRBV11-2
D gene: TRBD1
J gene: TRBJ1-3
clone size: .
CDR3 protein: CASSSGGQGVARYF
CDR3 DNA: TGTGCCAGCAGCTCCGGGGGACAGGGGGTGGCCCGATATTTT

V gene: TRBV9
D gene: .
J gene: TRBJ2-1
clone size: .
CDR3 protein: CASNTNPTASSSYNEQFF
CDR3 DNA: TGTGCCAGCAACACAAACCCGACAGCGTCTTCCTCCTACAATGAGCAGTTCTTC

V gene: TRBV6-5
D gene: .
J gene: TRBJ1-5
clone size: .
CDR3 protein: CASTTWAEYDQPQHF
CDR3 DNA: TGTGCCAGCACCACTTGGGCAGAATACGATCAGCCCCAGCATTTT

V gene: TRBV6-2/TRBV6-3
D gene: .
J gene: TRBJ2-1
clone size: .
CDR3 protein: CASSPPPGLIYNEQFF
CDR3 DNA: TGTGCCAGCAGTCCCCCGCCGGGACTCATCTACAATGAGCAGTTCTTC

V gene: TRBV10-3
D gene: TRBD2
J gene: TRBJ2-6
clone size: .
CDR3 protein: CAISGPLAGAGANVLTF
CDR3 DNA: TGTGCCATCAGTGGCCCCCTAGCGGGAGCTGGGGCCAACGTCCTGACTTTC

V gene: TRBV7-3
D gene: .
J gene: TRBJ2-2
clone size: few
CDR3 protein: CASSLNPGAYTGELFF
CDR3 DNA: TGTGCCAGCAGCTTAAACCCAGGGGCGTACACCGGGGAGCTGTTTTTT

V gene: TRBV10-2
D gene: TRBD2
J gene: TRBJ2-1
clone size: .
CDR3 protein: CASTPSGSSYNEQFF
CDR3 DNA: TGCGCCAGCACGCCTAGCGGGTCCTCCTACAATGAGCAGTTCTTC

V gene: TRBV5-6
D gene: TRBD2
J gene: TRBJ2-7
clone size: .
CDR3 protein: CASSSRLAALSYEQYF
CDR3 DNA: TGTGCCAGCAGCTCCCGACTAGCGGCACTTTCCTACGAGCAGTACTTC

V gene: TRBV7-9
D gene: .
J gene: TRBJ1-5
clone size: .
CDR3 protein: CASSTEGGQPQHF
CDR3 DNA: TGTGCCAGCAGCACTGAGGGGGGGCAGCCCCAGCATTTT

V gene: TRBV21-1
D gene: .
J gene: TRBJ2-7
clone size: .
CDR3 protein: CASSNGLAGPLSYEQYF
CDR3 DNA: TGTGCCAGCAGCAATGGACTAGCGGGGCCCCTATCCTACGAGCAGTACTTC

V gene: TRBV6-5
D gene: .
J gene: TRBJ2-5
clone size: .
CDR3 protein: CASNKRFRGETQYF
CDR3 DNA: TGTGCCAGCAACAAACGTTTCAGGGGAGAGACCCAGTACTTC

V gene: TRBV19
D gene: .
J gene: TRBJ2-2
clone size: once
CDR3 protein: CASSVDRSYTGELFF
CDR3 DNA: TGTGCCAGTAGTGTCGACAGGAGTTACACCGGGGAGCTGTTTTTT

V gene: TRBV5-6
D gene: .
J gene: TRBJ1-2
clone size: .
CDR3 protein: CASSFDTANYGYTF
CDR3 DNA: TGTGCCAGCAGCTTTGACACAGCTAACTATGGCTACACCTTC